A single sample is the source of the 14 T cell receptor beta chains below, sequenced in a study of blood T cells in healthy people across ages. Primed by a sample-barcoded 5' primer and a J-beta primer mix, a second PCR proceeded for roughly 7 to 11 cycles. One entry per CDR3 protein, called by TCRdb with MiXCR from the 5' RACE reads. In the table there are 1,100,000 or so distinct CDR3 sequences, 40% to 55% of which are singletons. The sample taken for sequencing was blood. The receptors here all came from a woman in her sixties in good health.

V and J are TRBV5-1 and TRBJ2-7; maybe TRBD1 (5 bases). V was pared by 4 bases and J by 3 bases, with 14 bases between. The CDR3 has 14 amino acids. The germline V gene encodes CDR1 SGHRS and CDR2 YFSETQ. In nucleotides, the CDR3 is TGCGCCAGCAGCCCTAAGACAGAGCACTACGAGCAGTACTTC. It translates to CASSPKTEHYEQYF.

The chain has TRBV6-5 and TRBJ2-7, with D perhaps TRBD1 (5 bases). The CDR3 extends over 18 amino acids. Germline loops: CDR1 MNHEY, CDR2 SVGAGI. With 0 bases removed from V and 7 bases from J, the gap between germline ends came to 25 bases. This chain's CDR3 is CASSYSPAGPTSYNEQYF. The CDR3, as DNA: TGTGCCAGCAGTTACTCTCCGGCAGGGCCTACTTCCTACAATGAGCAGTACTTC.

The rearrangement uses TRBV11-2 and TRBJ2-1; tentative D call: TRBD2 (6 bases). V lost 5 bases and J lost 6, with 23 bases in between. Per germline, CDR1 SGHAT and CDR2 FQNNGV. CDR3 size: 17 residues. The CDR3 here is CASSHLVQRRRGNEQFF. The DNA for the CDR3 is TGTGCCAGCAGCCACCTCGTACAGCGGCGGCGGGGCAATGAGCAGTTCTTC.

This clonotype was counted only a few times. The chain recombines TRBV29-1 with TRBJ2-1; 7 nucleotides align to TRBD2. The CDR3 consists of 14 residues. The germline CDR1 and CDR2 sequences are SQVTM and ANQGSEA. V was pared by 3 bases and J by 4 bases, with 6 bases of the junction left unmatched. The CDR3 here is CSVDTAGSYNEQFF. The CDR3 region has the DNA TGCAGCGTTGATACAGCGGGATCTTACAATGAGCAGTTCTTC.

This clonotype was picked up one time. J is TRBJ2-1 and V is TRBV10-3; the D gene could be TRBD1 or TRBD2 (5 bases each). The V gene's germline CDR1 is ENHRY and CDR2 SYGVKD. The CDR3 runs 13 residues. Trimming left V 6 bases short and J 5 bases short, with 11 bases between. The CDR3 here is CAISRDGDNEQFF. The DNA for the CDR3 is TGTGCCATCAGCCGGGACGGGGACAATGAGCAGTTCTTC.

This clonotype occurred a few times. The gene calls are TRBV29-1 and TRBJ2-5; no firm D call. The germline V gene has CDR1 SQVTM and CDR2 ANQGSEA. V was clipped by 4 bases and J by 1 base, with 16 bases between them. CDR3 length equals 15 residues. The CDR3: CSVVPITRSQETQYF. CDR3 nucleotide sequence: TGCAGCGTTGTCCCCATAACCCGATCCCAAGAGACCCAGTACTTC.

The chain's CDR3 is CASSLSVGSPLHF. The CDR3 DNA reads TGTGCCAGCAGTCTAAGTGTGGGATCACCCCTCCACTTT. V usage is TRBV27 and J usage is TRBJ1-6, with D unclear. The CDR3 has 13 residues. CDR1 and CDR2 (germline): MNHEY, SMNVEV (reference sequence). V lost 5 bases and J lost 10, with 12 bases in between.

The rearrangement joins TRBV5-1 to TRBJ1-1; 7 nucleotides line up with TRBD1. The V gene's germline CDR1 is SGHRS and CDR2 YFSETQ. J was trimmed by 0 bases and V by 3 bases; bases with no gene match: 8. CDR3 length: 16 amino acids. The CDR3 bases are TGCGCCAGCAGCTACCGACAGGGAATAATGAACACTGAAGCTTTCTTT. Residues: CASSYRQGIMNTEAFF.

V usage is TRBV29-1 and J usage is TRBJ2-3; D might be TRBD1 or TRBD2, each matching 5 bases. The V end was cut by 6 bases, the J end by 1 base, with 11 bases between. Germline assignment: CDR1 SQVTM and CDR2 ANQGSEA. This CDR3 is built from 13 residues. The CDR3 nucleotides are TGCAGCGTGGCGGGCAGGGGCACAGATACGCAGTATTTT. This sequence encodes CSVAGRGTDTQYF.

This clonotype has at least ten counts. J is TRBJ2-1 and V is TRBV14; possibly TRBD1 for D (6 bases). The CDR3 length is 15 residues. Trimming shortened V by 4 bases and J by 3 bases, and 13 bases separated the two germline ends. Germline CDR1 is SGHDN and CDR2 is FVKESK. The chain's CDR3 is CASSPRGELYNEQFF. CDR3 DNA: TGTGCCAGCAGCCCCAGGGGCGAGCTCTACAATGAGCAGTTCTTC.

DNA for the CDR3: TGTGCCAGCAGTTTGTTAGGAGGGTTGGTGTACTTC. Its translation: CASSLLGGLVYF. This chain uses TRBV28 with TRBJ2-7; the D gene is possibly TRBD2 (6 bases). This CDR3 has 12 residues. In germline, CDR1 is MDHEN, CDR2 SYDVKM. Trimming stripped 3 bases from V and 12 bases from J, with 15 bases between.

The chain uses TRBV5-1 and TRBJ2-7; D not resolved. The V gene lost 4 bases and the J gene lost 6 bases, with 14 bases spanning the gap. Germline loops: CDR1 SGHRS, CDR2 YFSETQ. This CDR3 spans 13 amino acids. CDR3 nucleotide sequence: TGCGCCAGCAGCGTGGAGAGTTTAGGCGAGCAGTACTTC. Amino acid sequence: CASSVESLGEQYF. Based on the CDR3 plus reference TRBV5-1 and TRBJ2-7, the full variable domain is KAGVTQTPRYLIKTRGQQVTLSCSPISGHRSVSWYQQTPGQGLQFLFEYFSETQRNKGNFPGRFSGRQFSNSRSEMNVSTLELGDSALYLCASSVESLGEQYFGPGTRLTVT.

The V gene is TRBV20-1, the J gene TRBJ2-1; D assignment may be TRBD1 or TRBD2 (7 bases each). The V and J ends lost 6 bases and 0 bases respectively, with 15 bases between them. Germline loops: CDR1 DFQATT, CDR2 SNEGSKA (reference sequence). CDR3 size: 15 residues. The CDR3 region has the DNA TGCAGTGCAAGGGGGGGGACAGTCTCCTACAATGAGCAGTTCTTC. Protein product: CSARGGTVSYNEQFF.

V is TRBV2 and J is TRBJ1-5; D gene uncertain. The CDR3 extends over 13 amino acids. Germline CDR1 is SNHLY and CDR2 is FYNNEI. V lost 6 bases, J lost 4 bases, and 10 bases lay in between. The CDR3 DNA is TGTGCCAGCAGGTTGGCAGCAAATCAGCCCCAGCATTTT. This codes for CASRLAANQPQHF.